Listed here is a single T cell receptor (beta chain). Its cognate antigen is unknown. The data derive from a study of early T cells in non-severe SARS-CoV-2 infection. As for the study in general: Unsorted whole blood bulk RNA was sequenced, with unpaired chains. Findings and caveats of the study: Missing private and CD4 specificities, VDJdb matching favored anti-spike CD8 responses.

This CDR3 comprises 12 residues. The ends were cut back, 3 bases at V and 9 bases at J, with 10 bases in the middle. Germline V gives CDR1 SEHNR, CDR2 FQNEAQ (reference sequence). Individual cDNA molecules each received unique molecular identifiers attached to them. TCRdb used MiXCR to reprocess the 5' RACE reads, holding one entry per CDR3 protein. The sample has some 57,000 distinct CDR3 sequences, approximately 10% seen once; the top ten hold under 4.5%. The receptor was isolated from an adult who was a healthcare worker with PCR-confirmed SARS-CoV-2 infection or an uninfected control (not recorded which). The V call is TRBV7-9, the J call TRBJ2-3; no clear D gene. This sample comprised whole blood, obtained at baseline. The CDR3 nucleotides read TGTGCCAGCAGCTTCCCCTCGGGCACGCAGTATTTT. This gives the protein CASSFPSGTQYF.